The 27 T cell receptor beta chains listed next were all sequenced from one sample in a study of shared clonotypes between healthy human individuals. Sequencing used immunoSEQ multiplex PCR; TCRdb keeps in-frame clones, though not all of them. Among 550,000 to 850,000 clones listed, over 60% were seen once. The specimen sequenced was memory CD4+ T cells sorted from blood. The sample's subset: CD45RA-negative fraction. Receptors were obtained from a woman aged 30 to 39 in good health.

Points on this clone: A read error may explain this, as a much larger clone is one base away. The chain joins TRBV7-2 to TRBJ1-3, with 7 bases matching TRBD1. Germline CDR1 is SGHTA and CDR2 is FQGNSA. Trimming took 5 bases from V and 4 from J; bases not matched to a gene: 5. The CDR3 is 14 amino acids. CDR3: CASSPTGSGNTIYF. The DNA of the CDR3 is TGTGCCAGCAGCCCGACAGGGTCAGGAAACACCATATATTTT. The variable domain in full, with the rest retrieved from reference TRBV7-2 and TRBJ1-3, is GAGVSQSPSNKVTEKGKDVELRCDPISGHTALYWYRQSLGQGLEFLIYFQGNSAPDKSGLPSDRFSAERTGGSVSTLTIQRTQQEDSAVYLCASSPTGSGNTIYFGEGSWLTVV.

The chain combines TRBV6-1 with TRBJ2-7; TRBD1 agrees at 7 bases. CDR1 and CDR2 (germline): MNHNS, SASEGT. V lost 5 bases, J lost 10 bases, and 5 bases stayed unmatched. The CDR3 has 11 residues. CDR3: CASSRGQPQYF. CDR3 nucleotides: TGTGCCAGCAGTCGGGGACAGCCTCAGTACTTC.

This clone was observed a handful of times. This chain connects TRBV19 to TRBJ2-1; 7 bases fit TRBD1. CDR1 is LNHDA, CDR2 SQIVND, per germline (reference sequence). Unmatched junction bases numbered 13, after V lost 4 bases and J lost 1 base. The CDR3 totals 18 residues. CDR3 residues: CASSTNRGEALSYNEQFF. The CDR3 coding sequence is TGTGCCAGTAGTACGAACAGGGGCGAAGCCTTATCCTACAATGAGCAGTTCTTC.

J is TRBJ2-7 and V is TRBV6-5; 8 bases match TRBD2. V lost 1 base, J lost 4 bases, and 6 bases stayed unmatched. The CDR3 is made up of 15 amino acids. Per the germline V gene, CDR1 is MNHEY and CDR2 is SVGAGI. In nucleotides, the CDR3 is TGTGCCAGCAGTTACTTGAGCGGGAGTGGGTACGAGCAGTACTTC. Its translation is CASSYLSGSGYEQYF.

The table lists this clone with a count of one. The chain recombines TRBV5-1 with TRBJ2-6, with D possibly being TRBD1 (6 bases). V shed 3 bases and J shed 2 bases, with 12 bases lying between them. CDR1 and CDR2 from the germline V gene are SGHRS and YFSETQ. CDR3 length: 16 residues. The CDR3 bases are TGCGCCAGCAGCTGGGTGTCAGGGGCTGGGGCCAACGTCCTGACTTTC. This codes for CASSWVSGAGANVLTF.

This rearrangement joins TRBV6-5 to TRBJ2-3; 7 positions agree with TRBD1. CDR1 and CDR2 from the germline V gene are MNHEY and SVGAGI. With V trimmed by 6 bases and J by 0 bases, 3 bases remained unmatched. There are 14 residues in the CDR3. The CDR3 protein is CASRTQGSTDTQYF. CDR3 DNA sequence: TGTGCCAGCAGAACACAGGGGAGCACAGATACGCAGTATTTT.

This chain uses TRBV30 with TRBJ2-7, with 9 bases lining up with TRBD2. This CDR3 spans 14 amino acids. Per germline, CDR1 GTSNPN and CDR2 SVGIG (reference sequence). With 0 bases clipped from V and 5 bases from J, the junction kept 5 bases outside the gene matches. Written as DNA, the CDR3 is TGTGCCTGGAGTGTCAGCGGGGGGAACCACGAGCAGTACTTC. Protein product: CAWSVSGGNHEQYF.

The J gene is TRBJ2-1, the V gene TRBV11-3; D possibly uses TRBD1 or TRBD2 (7 bases each). V was clipped by 5 bases and J by 12 bases, with 17 bases between them. The germline gives CDR1 SGHNT, CDR2 YENEEA. The CDR3 consists of 13 residues. CDR3 sequence: CASSPDGGDRQFF. The CDR3 nucleotides are TGTGCCAGCAGCCCCGATGGGGGGGACAGGCAGTTCTTC.

The rearrangement joins TRBV2 to TRBJ1-4, with D possibly TRBD1 on 5 matching bases. Trimming left V 4 bases short and J 8 bases short, with 14 bases between. CDR3 length equals 14 residues. From germline, CDR1 is SNHLY and CDR2 FYNNEI. CDR3 coding DNA: TGTGCCAGCAGTGCCGGGGGGACTAGCGAAAAACTGTTTTTT. Protein sequence: CASSAGGTSEKLFF.

Concerning this clone itself: This specimen includes other DNA sequences encoding the same CDR3. The V gene is TRBV14, the J gene TRBJ2-1; D is possibly TRBD2 (6 bases). The CDR3 has 16 residues. The germline V and J ends were trimmed by 1 base and 0 bases, with 10 bases remaining between them. Germline V CDR1 and CDR2: SGHDN, FVKESK. The CDR3 nucleotides are TGTGCCAGCAGCCAAGTTGGGGGGAGCTCCTACAATGAGCAGTTCTTC. Its protein is CASSQVGGSSYNEQFF.

As concerns this clone: A much larger clone lies a single base off, so this may be a read error. The chain links TRBV28 to TRBJ1-2; maybe TRBD1 (6 bases). The CDR3 contains 13 residues. CDR1 and CDR2 from the germline V gene are MDHEN and SYDVKM. The CDR3 spells CASSRTGIYGHTF. CDR3 coding DNA: TGTGCCAGCAGCCGTACAGGGATCTATGGCCACACCTTC.

This clone was recorded a few times. V usage is TRBV28 and J usage is TRBJ1-5; TRBD1 aligns across 7 bases. There are 15 residues in the CDR3. Germline loops: CDR1 MDHEN, CDR2 SYDVKM. V lost 5 bases to trimming and J lost 3 bases; unmatched junction nucleotides: 7. Written as DNA, the CDR3 is TGTGCCAGCAGTCGACAGGGATCGGACAATCAGCCCCAGCATTTT. This sequence encodes CASSRQGSDNQPQHF.

The rearrangement links TRBV21-1 to TRBJ2-3; TRBD1 is taken as the D call from the table, unchecked against the DNA. TRBV21-1 is labeled a pseudogene. The CDR3 length is 16 residues. The CDR3 nucleotides read TGTGCCAGCAGCATTGGGACAGGGGGCGAAACAGATACGCAGTATTTT. This sequence encodes CASSIGTGGETDTQYF.

The chain combines TRBV21-1 with TRBJ1-2. TRBV21-1 is recorded as a pseudogene. CDR3 length: 11 residues. CDR3 sequence reads: CASSTSYGYTF. For the CDR3, the DNA is TGTGCCAGCAGCACTTCCTATGGCTACACCTTC.

This clone appeared many times. The chain recombines TRBV6-1 with TRBJ2-2, with D hard to call. The CDR3 extends over 14 amino acids. Per the germline V gene, CDR1 is MNHNS and CDR2 is SASEGT. V lost 5 bases and J 1 base, leaving 8 bases between the germline ends. The CDR3 region is CASSWAENTGELFF. CDR3 nucleotides: TGTGCCAGCAGTTGGGCGGAGAACACCGGGGAGCTGTTTTTT.

In this sample, this clone turned up once. The chain recombines TRBV6-5 with TRBJ2-7; 8 bases fit TRBD1. Germline assignment: CDR1 MNHEY and CDR2 SVGAGI. The CDR3 sequence is 12 residues long. The junction had 4 bases not matched to a gene; V was cut back by 6 bases and J by 6 bases. The CDR3 is CASSLGTGEQYF. Written as DNA, the CDR3 is TGTGCCAGCAGCCTCGGGACAGGCGAGCAGTACTTC.

The chain uses TRBV28 and TRBJ1-5; D unclear. V lost 3 bases and J lost 0, with 6 bases in between. CDR3 length equals 14 residues. CDR1 and CDR2 from the germline V gene are MDHEN and SYDVKM. The DNA for the CDR3 is TGTGCCAGCAGTTTGGCTGCTAGCAATCAGCCCCAGCATTTT. Protein: CASSLAASNQPQHF.

This clone was detected only a few times. The chain couples TRBV11-3 to TRBJ2-2, with D hard to call. The V gene's germline CDR1 is SGHNT and CDR2 YENEEA. Trimming took 7 bases from V and 4 from J, leaving 13 bases between them. The CDR3 totals 14 residues. The CDR3 DNA is TGTGCCAGCACCCCACAAAGCGCCACCGGGGAGCTGTTTTTT. Amino acid sequence: CASTPQSATGELFF. The complete variable domain, with remaining parts taken from reference TRBV11-3 and TRBJ2-2, reads EAGVVQSPRYKIIEKKQPVAFWCNPISGHNTLYWYLQNLGQGPELLIRYENEEAVDDSQLPKDRFSAERLKGVDSTLKIQPAELGDSAVYLCASTPQSATGELFFGEGSRLTVL.

The gene calls are TRBV5-4 and TRBJ2-3, with 14 positions matching TRBD2. CDR3 length: 17 amino acids. Germline-derived CDR1 and CDR2 are SGHNT and YYREEE (reference sequence). The J segment lost 6 bases and the V segment lost 4 bases, leaving 10 bases of the junction unmatched. CDR3 sequence (DNA): TGTGCCAGCAGCCTAAGACTAGCGGGAGGGCCGGTGGATACGCAGTATTTT. Protein sequence: CASSLRLAGGPVDTQYF.

The J gene is TRBJ2-5, the V gene TRBV1; the table gives TRBD2 as D, unverified against the DNA. TRBV1 is a pseudogene segment. CDR3 length equals 16 residues. CDR3 protein: CTSSHGLAGSEETQYF. The DNA for the CDR3 is TGCACCAGCAGCCATGGCTTAGCGGGATCAGAAGAGACCCAGTACTTC.

This clone occurred a few times. The chain employs TRBV18 and TRBJ2-7, with TRBD2 matching over 12 bases. This CDR3 region has 17 residues. V was pared by 0 bases and J by 3 bases, with 6 bases of the junction left unmatched. Germline loops: CDR1 KGHSH, CDR2 LQKENI. The chain's CDR3 is CASSPPGTSGFGYEQYF. The CDR3 coding sequence is TGTGCCAGCTCACCACCAGGGACTAGCGGGTTTGGCTACGAGCAGTACTTC.

V and J are TRBV5-6 and TRBJ2-1; TRBD2 agrees at 10 bases. V dropped 0 bases and J dropped 0; count of bases not matched to a gene: 6. The CDR3 runs 18 residues. The V gene's germline CDR1 is SGHDT and CDR2 YYEEEE. The chain's CDR3 is CASSLGLAGASSYNEQFF. As DNA, the CDR3 is TGTGCCAGCAGCTTGGGGCTAGCGGGAGCCTCCTCCTACAATGAGCAGTTCTTC.

Here the CDR3 reads CASSSYTEQYF. CDR3 coding DNA: TGTGCCAGCAGCTCCTACACCGAGCAGTACTTC. V gene TRBV7-2 combines with J gene TRBJ2-7, with D uncertain. The CDR3 is made up of 11 amino acids. V was clipped by 4 bases and J by 6 bases, with 7 bases between them. Per the germline V gene, CDR1 is SGHTA and CDR2 is FQGNSA.

The chain joins TRBV9 to TRBJ2-4; 11 positions agree with TRBD2. Germline trimming cut 3 bases from V and 2 bases from J; bases unmatched to any gene: 16. The CDR3 consists of 20 residues. CDR1 is SGDLS, CDR2 YYNGEE, per germline. The CDR3: CASSAAGTSGPWGTKNIQYF. For the CDR3, the DNA is TGTGCCAGCAGCGCCGCCGGGACTAGCGGCCCTTGGGGTACCAAAAACATTCAGTACTTC.

The chain uses TRBV28 and TRBJ2-7; TRBD2 matches 8 bases. Trimming cost V 3 bases and J 1 base; bases outside gene matches: 5. This CDR3 comprises 15 residues. The V gene's germline CDR1 is MDHEN and CDR2 SYDVKM. Written as DNA, the CDR3 is TGTGCCAGCAGTTTGTCGGGAGGGCCTTCCTACGAGCAGTACTTC. Protein product: CASSLSGGPSYEQYF.

The chain is built from TRBV9 and TRBJ2-7; D might be TRBD1 (7 bases). The CDR3 is 16 residues long. V was shortened by 0 bases and J by 6 bases, with 19 bases between the two germline ends. From germline, CDR1 is SGDLS and CDR2 YYNGEE. CDR3 coding DNA: TGTGCCAGCAGCGTAGGTCGGGACAGCGGGTTCGGCGAGCAGTACTTC. This gives the protein CASSVGRDSGFGEQYF. Together with reference TRBV9 and TRBJ2-7, the CDR3 gives the full variable domain: DSGVTQTPKHLITATGQRVTLRCSPRSGDLSVYWYQQSLDQGLQFLIQYYNGEERAKGNILERFSAQQFPDLHSELNLSSLELGDSALYFCASSVGRDSGFGEQYFGPGTRLTVT.

Concerning this clone: One junction end does not reproduce the germline sequence, and a read error may be involved. The chain is built from TRBV30 and TRBJ2-1; 11 bases are a match to TRBD2. Per germline, CDR1 GTSNPN and CDR2 SVGIG (reference sequence). The CDR3 runs to 12 residues. For the CDR3, the DNA is TGTGCCTGGAGTTCAACTAGCGGGGGCAGGGTCTTC. This gives the protein CAWSSTSGGRVF. Based on the CDR3 plus reference TRBV30 and TRBJ2-1, the full variable domain is SQTIHQWPATLVQPVGSPLSLECTVEGTSNPNLYWYRQAAGRGLQLLFYSVGIGQISSEVPQNLSASRPQDRQFILSSKKLLLSDSGFYLCAWSSTSGGRVFGPGTRLTVL.